Following are 2 T cell receptor beta chains from one sample sequenced in a study of cytomegalovirus exposure and HLA in healthy donors. It was with 60 Vbeta and 13 Jbeta primers that the PCR ran. This table comes from immunoSEQ multiplex PCR, and its TCRdb copy is limited to in-frame clones, with some not included. The data hold fewer than 250,000 clones, with 74% observed a single time. Sequencing was performed on PBMCs. Receptors originate from a woman aged 25 to 39 in good health and CMV-seropositive.

This clone was seen just once. The chain uses TRBV28 and TRBJ1-2; D not certain. Germline V gene data show CDR1 as MDHEN and CDR2 as SYDVKM. The CDR3 is made up of 14 amino acids. V was clipped by 5 bases and J by 0 bases, with 10 bases between them. CDR3 in amino acids: CASSRPGSNYGYTF. The CDR3 DNA follows: TGTGCCAGCAGTCGACCGGGTTCTAACTATGGCTACACCTTC.

The genes are TRBV25-1 and TRBJ2-5; TRBD2 might be the D (6 bases). Deletions cut 6 bases from V and 3 bases from J, with 14 bases between. Germline CDR1 reads MGHDK; CDR2 reads SYGVNS. This CDR3 has 14 residues. The CDR3, as DNA: TGTGCCAGCAGAAGTGGACTACGGGAAGAGACCCAGTACTTC. Translated, it gives CASRSGLREETQYF.